One sample yielded the 5 T cell receptor beta chains listed below, sequenced in a study of CD8 T cells in Susac syndrome. RNA in amounts of roughly 0.5 to 1 ug was reverse transcribed with random hexamers. TCRdb used MiXCR to reprocess the immunoSEQ multiplex PCR reads, holding one entry per CDR3 protein. The sample has about 140,000 distinct CDR3 sequences; 85% to 95% are singletons. Sequences were obtained from CD4+ T cells from PBMCs. The receptors shown here come from a human donor with multiple sclerosis.

In its sample, this clonotype was seen a few times. The chain links TRBV7-2 to TRBJ2-1; 10 nucleotides align to TRBD2. CDR3 length: 14 amino acids. The junction had 4 bases not matched to a gene; V was cut back by 6 bases and J by 5 bases. Germline V CDR1 and CDR2: SGHTA, FQGNSA. CDR3 protein: CASSYGTSDNEQFF. The CDR3 DNA follows: TGTGCCAGCAGTTACGGGACTAGCGACAATGAGCAGTTCTTC.

The chain is built from TRBV29-1 and TRBJ2-5; 10 bases align to TRBD1. Trimming removed 7 bases from V and 5 bases from J; junction bases left unmatched: 4. The CDR3 is made up of 12 amino acids. Germline-derived CDR1 and CDR2 are SQVTM and ANQGSEA. The chain's CDR3 is CSADRGLETQYF. The DNA of the CDR3 is TGCAGCGCTGACAGGGGGCTGGAGACCCAGTACTTC.

V is TRBV27 and J is TRBJ2-1; unclear D gene. Deletions cut 5 bases from V and 6 bases from J, with 14 bases between. The V gene's germline CDR1 is MNHEY and CDR2 SMNVEV (reference sequence). This CDR3 region has 14 residues. CDR3 in amino acids: CASSPRTPSNEQFF. The CDR3 DNA is TGTGCCAGCAGTCCCCGGACCCCCAGCAATGAGCAGTTCTTC.

CDR3 sequence (DNA): TGCAGTGCTGGACAGTCCTCTGGGGCCAACGTCCTGACTTTC. Translating it yields CSAGQSSGANVLTF. The chain has TRBV20-1 and TRBJ2-6, with a possible D match to TRBD1 (6 bases). This CDR3 has 14 residues. Deletions cut 5 bases from V and 0 bases from J, with 8 bases between. CDR1 DFQATT and CDR2 SNEGSKA come from the germline V gene (reference sequence).

The rearrangement uses TRBV29-1 and TRBJ1-1, with TRBD1 as a possible D gene (6 bases). V was shortened by 7 bases and J by 5 bases, with 20 bases between the two germline ends. CDR3 length: 14 amino acids. Germline V lookup: CDR1 SQVTM, CDR2 ANQGSEA. The CDR3 loop is CSAPEGGGATEAFF. CDR3 nucleotide sequence: TGCAGCGCTCCAGAGGGGGGGGGAGCGACTGAAGCTTTCTTT.